This TCR beta chain was recorded in a study of T cell repertoires in cytomegalovirus infection. Study summary: Recently identified HLA-C-restricted CMV epitopes were used, and well-studied HLA-B-restricted CMV epitopes were used as well.

TCRdb analysed the reads with MiXCR anew, one entry per CDR3 protein. The repertoire holds 75,000 to 100,000 distinct CDR3 sequences, with 45% to 55% as singletons. The sample holds a few counts of this clonotype. The target antigen is unknown. The TCR comes from a human donor in good health (CMV status not recorded). Some clones in this sample may be carry-over from other donors' samples. The sample consisted of CD8+ T cells from cultured PBMCs, taken from culture after CMV antigen stimulation.

For the CDR3, the DNA is TGTGCCAGCAGTTCCCGAGCTGAAGCTTTCTTT. It codes for CASSSRAEAFF. The rearrangement uses TRBV6-5 and TRBJ1-1; D call uncertain. CDR1 MNHEY and CDR2 SVGAGI come from the germline V gene. The length of the CDR3 is 11 residues. Trimming left V 4 bases short and J 6 bases short, with 6 bases between.